The sequence of this T cell receptor beta chain was determined in a study of blood T cell repertoires in COVID-19. At the level of the study: Sites across the United States, Italy and Spain contributed samples from acute and convalescent COVID-19. The cDNA or gDNA used as material had been derived from T cells, B-cell-depleted T cells, or PBMCs.

In germline, CDR1 is MDHEN, CDR2 SYDVKM. V lost 2 bases to trimming and J lost 2 bases, with 7 bases between them. The CDR3 spans 13 residues. Original analysis: Quantification of nucleated cells was approximated via reference gene primer amplification. Clones were sequenced by immunoSEQ multiplex PCR, and TCRdb holds only the in-frame ones, with some missing. For V, J and clone size, that table is used; D and trimming come from the DNA. The data show approximately 470,000 clones, with approximately 83% seen just once and about 3.2% held by the top ten. This TCR came from a human donor in a cohort sampled during active COVID-19. Sequenced: peripheral blood. The V call is TRBV28, the J call TRBJ2-7; a weak D match, TRBD1 (5 bases). Here the CDR3 reads CASSLDSAYEQYF. The DNA for the CDR3 is TGTGCCAGCAGTTTAGACAGCGCCTACGAGCAGTACTTC. Using reference TRBV28 and TRBJ2-7 for the parts outside the CDR3, the full variable domain is DVKVTQSSRYLVKRTGEKVFLECVQDMDHENMFWYRQDPGLGLRLIYFSYDVKMKEKGDIPEGYSVSREKKERFSLILESASTNQTSMYLCASSLDSAYEQYFGPGTRLTVT.